This is a list of T cell receptor beta chains from one sample in a study of blood T cell repertoires in COVID-19. Method: immunoSEQ multiplex PCR; TCRdb's copy keeps in-frame clones and lacks some. The table includes about 140,000 clones, 89% detected once. Sequencing used peripheral blood. The receptors come from a human donor in a cohort sampled during active COVID-19. Each CDR3 is given with its conserved first and last residue. A D gene is named only where the DNA matches it firmly. Rows give clone size only sometimes, using once, few, many, or a class for an expanded clone.

CDR3nt	CDR3aa	j_gene	d_gene	abundance	v_gene	len
TGCGCCAGCAGCTTGGTTGGCAGATCAAACTATGGCTACACCTTC	CASSLVGRSNYGYTF	TRBJ1-2	-	once	TRBV5-1	15
TGTGCCAGCAGCCAAACGGACAGGGGGCACAGCACCGGGGAGCTGTTTTTT	CASSQTDRGHSTGELFF	TRBJ2-2	TRBD1	-	TRBV3-1/TRBV3-2	17
TGTGCCAGCAGTTACTATGGGCCTAACTATGGCTACACCTTC	CASSYYGPNYGYTF	TRBJ1-2	-	-	TRBV6-5	14
TGCGCCAGCAGCCTGACAGGGGAGGATACGCAGTATTTT	CASSLTGEDTQYF	TRBJ2-3	TRBD1	-	TRBV5-1	13
TGTGCCAGCGGACAGGGGCTGGCCGAGCAGTACTTC	CASGQGLAEQYF	TRBJ2-7	TRBD1	many	TRBV6-5	12
TGTGCCAGCAGTGACACCGCCACACAGGAGACCCAGTACTTC	CASSDTATQETQYF	TRBJ2-5	-	-	TRBV27	14
TGTGCCAGCAGCCAAGAAGTGAGGGTAGCGGGGGCAGGCACAGATACGCAGTATTTT	CASSQEVRVAGAGTDTQYF	TRBJ2-3	TRBD2	once	TRBV3-1/TRBV3-2	19
TGTGCCAGCAGCCAATACGACAGGGACACAGATACGCAGTATTTT	CASSQYDRDTDTQYF	TRBJ2-3	TRBD1	-	TRBV4-2	15
TGTGCCAGCAGTGATGGGACAGCTCATGGCTACACCTTC	CASSDGTAHGYTF	TRBJ1-2	TRBD1	few	TRBV2	13
TGCGCCAGCAGTGAGAAGGGGCACGGCTCTGGAAACACCATATATTTT	CASSEKGHGSGNTIYF	TRBJ1-3	-	-	TRBV10-1	16